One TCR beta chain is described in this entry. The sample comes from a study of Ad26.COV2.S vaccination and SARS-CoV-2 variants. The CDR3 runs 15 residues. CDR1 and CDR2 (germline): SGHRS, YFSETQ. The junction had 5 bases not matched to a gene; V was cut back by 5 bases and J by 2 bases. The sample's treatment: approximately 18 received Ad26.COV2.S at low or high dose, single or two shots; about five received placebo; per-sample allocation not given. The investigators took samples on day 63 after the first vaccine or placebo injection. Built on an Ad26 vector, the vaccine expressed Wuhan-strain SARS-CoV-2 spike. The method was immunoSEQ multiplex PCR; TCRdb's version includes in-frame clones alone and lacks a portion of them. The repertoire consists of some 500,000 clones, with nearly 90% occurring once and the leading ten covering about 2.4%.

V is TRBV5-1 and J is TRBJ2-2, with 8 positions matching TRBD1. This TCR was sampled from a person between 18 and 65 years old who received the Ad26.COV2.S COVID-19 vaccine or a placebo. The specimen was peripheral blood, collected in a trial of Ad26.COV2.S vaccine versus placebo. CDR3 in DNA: TGCGCCAGCAGAATACAGGGGGAAAACACCGGGGAGCTGTTTTTT. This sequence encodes CASRIQGENTGELFF. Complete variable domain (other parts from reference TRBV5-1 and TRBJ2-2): KAGVTQTPRYLIKTRGQQVTLSCSPISGHRSVSWYQQTPGQGLQFLFEYFSETQRNKGNFPGRFSGRQFSNSRSEMNVSTLELGDSALYLCASRIQGENTGELFFGEGSRLTVL.